This TCR beta chain was profiled in a study of cytotoxic CD8 clonotypes in ibrutinib-treated CLL. The wider study: In all, about a dozen patients were relapsed/refractory, approximately 16 were treatment-naive and about 17 were IGHV unmutated. Study conclusions and caveats: Public clonotypes proved infrequent, and on treatment they shrank or remained steady. Samples were collected at differing times from sustained-remission and progressing patients. Clonality grew at ibrutinib response; at progression, it decreased back toward baseline.

With 5 bases removed from V and 6 bases from J, the gap between germline ends came to 12 bases. The CDR3 covers 14 residues. Germline V lookup: CDR1 SGHRS, CDR2 YFSETQ. The protocol was immunoSEQ multiplex PCR, while the TCRdb copy is restricted to in-frame clones and leaves out a portion. Of approximately 32,000 clones in the sample, 49% were seen once. Worth noting for this clone: The antigen remains unidentified.

The material was PBMCs, obtained before ibrutinib treatment. The sequence was collected from a human donor with chronic lymphocytic leukemia. This chain joins TRBV5-1 and TRBJ1-6; D possibly corresponds to TRBD1 (5 bases). This CDR3 is CASRPLQGNSPLHF. The CDR3 coding sequence is TGCGCCAGCAGACCTCTCCAGGGTAATTCACCCCTCCACTTT.